The 30 T cell receptor beta chains in this list originate from one sample, sequenced in a study of blood T cell repertoires in COVID-19. Profiling relied on immunoSEQ multiplex PCR, and the TCRdb table lists in-frame clones only, not all of them. The sample carries about 150,000 clones, approximately 80% recorded once. The material sequenced was peripheral blood. All receptors derive from a man aged 55 to 69 with acute or convalescent COVID-19.

This clone was counted between two and nine times. The rearrangement joins TRBV5-1 to TRBJ1-1; the match to TRBD1 covers 10 bases. This CDR3 has 14 amino acids. CDR1 and CDR2 (germline): SGHRS, YFSETQ. V shed 3 bases and J 3 bases; nucleotides not matched to a gene: 2. CDR3 in DNA: TGCGCCAGCAGCTGGGGACAGGGGTACACTGAAGCTTTCTTT. Its protein product is CASSWGQGYTEAFF.

The CDR3 here is CASSPPGQVNTEAFF. The CDR3 DNA reads TGTGCCAGCAGCCCCCCGGGACAGGTGAACACTGAAGCTTTCTTT. The chain links TRBV5-4 to TRBJ1-1; TRBD1 aligns across 8 bases. Trimming removed 4 bases from V and 0 bases from J; junction bases left unmatched: 5. This CDR3 spans 15 amino acids. Germline V lookup: CDR1 SGHNT, CDR2 YYREEE (reference sequence).

The table lists this clone with a count of one. V is TRBV2 and J is TRBJ1-6, with 7 positions matching TRBD1. This CDR3 is 15 amino acids long. Germline V CDR1 and CDR2: SNHLY, FYNNEI. The V and J ends lost 6 bases and 7 bases, in that order; junction bases with no gene match: 9. CDR3: CASRGAGQTNSPLHF. The CDR3 bases are TGTGCCAGCAGGGGGGCGGGACAGACCAATTCACCCCTCCACTTT.

This clone occurred a few times. The chain uses TRBV9 and TRBJ2-1; tentatively, D is TRBD2 (6 bases). The CDR3 extends over 15 amino acids. Germline V gene data show CDR1 as SGDLS and CDR2 as YYNGEE. Trimming took 2 bases from V and 6 from J, leaving 15 bases between them. CDR3 amino acids: CASSVGSTVGNEQFF. The CDR3 coding sequence is TGTGCCAGCAGCGTCGGGAGTACGGTGGGCAATGAGCAGTTCTTC.

V gene TRBV5-1 combines with J gene TRBJ1-2, with D perhaps TRBD1 (5 bases). CDR3 length equals 13 residues. The V and J ends lost 4 bases and 2 bases respectively, with 9 bases between them. CDR1 SGHRS and CDR2 YFSETQ come from the germline V gene. CDR3 protein: CASSQGSNYGYTF. The CDR3 DNA sequence: TGCGCCAGCAGCCAGGGTTCGAACTATGGCTACACCTTC.

Only one count was recorded for this clone. For the CDR3, the DNA is TGCAGCGTTGTAGGGGATTCTGGAAACACCATATATTTT. Protein sequence: CSVVGDSGNTIYF. The chain carries TRBV29-1 and TRBJ1-3; D may be TRBD1 (5 bases). Germline values: CDR1 SQVTM, CDR2 ANQGSEA. Between the trimmed V and J ends, which lost 4 bases and 1 base, there was a span of 8 bases. The CDR3 has 13 amino acids.

V is TRBV11-2 and J is TRBJ2-3; tentatively, D is TRBD2 (5 bases). Germline lookup yields CDR1 SGHAT and CDR2 FQNNGV. The CDR3 runs 13 residues. The V and J ends lost 7 bases and 2 bases respectively, with 10 bases between them. The CDR3 region has the DNA TGTGCCAGCACCCAGCGGACCACAGATACGCAGTATTTT. This gives the protein CASTQRTTDTQYF.

J is TRBJ1-6 and V is TRBV9; D unresolved. CDR3 length: 14 amino acids. Germline loops: CDR1 SGDLS, CDR2 YYNGEE. V gave up 3 bases and J gave up 5 bases, with 9 bases separating them. CDR3 DNA: TGTGCCAGCAGCGCATTCCAGGATAATTCACCCCTCCACTTT. Encoded protein: CASSAFQDNSPLHF.

This clone is a singleton in its sample. The chain couples TRBV6-2 or TRBV6-3 to TRBJ2-1; 8 bases align to TRBD1. Germline loops: CDR1 MNHEY, CDR2 SVGEGT. The CDR3 spans 15 residues. Trimming took 6 bases from V and 0 from J; bases not matched to a gene: 4. CDR3 in amino acids: CASSPTGGSYNEQFF. CDR3 nucleotide sequence: TGTGCCAGCAGCCCCACAGGGGGCTCCTACAATGAGCAGTTCTTC.

The chain has TRBV6-5 and TRBJ2-7, with D perhaps TRBD1 (6 bases). CDR1 is MNHEY, CDR2 SVGAGI, per germline. The length of the CDR3 is 15 residues. Trimming shortened V by 7 bases and J by 1 base, and 17 bases separated the two germline ends. The CDR3 loop is CASTPGHSSSYEQYF. DNA for the CDR3: TGTGCCAGCACGCCGGGACATTCGTCATCCTACGAGCAGTACTTC.

This clone has just a few counts. This rearrangement joins TRBV27 to TRBJ1-5; D is uncertain. V dropped 6 bases and J dropped 0 bases, with 9 bases sitting between them. This CDR3 is built from 14 residues. Germline CDR1 is MNHEY and CDR2 is SMNVEV (reference sequence). CDR3 DNA sequence: TGTGCCAGCAGGGAGGACCCTAGCAATCAGCCCCAGCATTTT. It encodes CASREDPSNQPQHF.

This rearrangement joins TRBV5-1 to TRBJ2-1, with 10 bases matching TRBD2. CDR3 size: 14 residues. Germline V gives CDR1 SGHRS, CDR2 YFSETQ. The ends lost 2 bases at V and 10 bases at J; junction bases unmatched: 6. CDR3 DNA sequence: TGCGCCAGCAGCTTAAGCGGGGGGGCTGACGAGCAGTTCTTC. Translated, it gives CASSLSGGADEQFF.

The chain employs TRBV18 and TRBJ2-7; TRBD2 agrees at 9 bases. The CDR3 covers 18 residues. Per the germline V gene, CDR1 is KGHSH and CDR2 is LQKENI. With 1 base clipped from V and 6 bases from J, the junction kept 16 bases outside the gene matches. This chain's CDR3 is CASSPLAGVSRTPSEQYF. The CDR3 DNA sequence: TGTGCCAGCTCACCACTAGCGGGAGTATCCCGTACCCCCTCCGAGCAGTACTTC.

The V and J genes are TRBV28 and TRBJ2-5; the D gene is possibly TRBD1 (5 bases). The V end was cut by 7 bases, the J end by 5 bases, with 11 bases between. The CDR3 has 12 residues. Germline-derived CDR1 and CDR2 are MDHEN and SYDVKM. The CDR3 loop is CASKQGAETQYF. The CDR3 region has the DNA TGTGCCAGCAAGCAGGGCGCGGAGACCCAGTACTTC.

This chain connects TRBV27 to TRBJ2-1; 9 bases align to TRBD1. The germline V gene encodes CDR1 MNHEY and CDR2 SMNVEV (reference sequence). The CDR3 spans 14 residues. With 8 bases clipped from V and 4 bases from J, the junction kept 6 bases outside the gene matches. The CDR3 sequence is CASRPGTGYNEQFF. The CDR3 region has the DNA TGTGCCAGCCGTCCCGGGACAGGGTACAATGAGCAGTTCTTC.

This clone was seen only a few times. This chain connects TRBV9 to TRBJ2-3, with TRBD1 identical over 8 bases. V shed 1 base, J shed 4 bases, and the junction held 5 bases outside the gene matches. The CDR3 has 15 residues. Germline V gene data show CDR1 as SGDLS and CDR2 as YYNGEE. The CDR3, as DNA: TGTGCCAGCAGCGTATCACAGGGGGTTTCAGATACGCAGTATTTT. This codes for CASSVSQGVSDTQYF.

The chain links TRBV3-1 (or the pseudogene TRBV3-2) to TRBJ1-1; possibly TRBD1 for D (5 bases). V lost 3 bases, J lost 2 bases, and 7 bases lay in between. The length of the CDR3 is 13 residues. Germline V gene lookup returns CDR1 LGHDT and CDR2 YNNKEL (reference sequence). The CDR3 DNA sequence: TGTGCCAGCAGCCAGACAGTAAACACTGAAGCTTTCTTT. It translates to CASSQTVNTEAFF.

The chain carries TRBV9 and TRBJ2-7; 11 nucleotides line up with TRBD2. CDR3 size: 16 residues. Per germline, CDR1 SGDLS and CDR2 YYNGEE. The V segment lost 4 bases and the J segment 6 bases; nucleotides outside the gene matches: 12. CDR3 DNA sequence: TGTGCCAGCAGCCCCCCTTCATTAGCGGGGGGGGGCGAGCAGTACTTC. Its translation: CASSPPSLAGGGEQYF.

This clone came up once. The chain has TRBV19 and TRBJ2-2; perhaps TRBD1 as D (5 bases). The V gene lost 3 bases and the J gene lost 1 base, with 6 bases spanning the gap. The CDR3 covers 14 residues. The germline V gene has CDR1 LNHDA and CDR2 SQIVND (reference sequence). CDR3 residues: CASSMGRNTGELFF. The CDR3 nucleotides are TGTGCCAGTAGTATGGGGCGGAACACCGGGGAGCTGTTTTTT. Full variable domain (rest looked up from reference TRBV19 and TRBJ2-2): DGGITQSPKYLFRKEGQNVTLSCEQNLNHDAMYWYRQDPGQGLRLIYYSQIVNDFQKGDIAEGYSVSREKKESFPLTVTSAQKNPTAFYLCASSMGRNTGELFFGEGSRLTVL.

Comment on this clone: The sample carries other DNA sequences with the same CDR3. The J gene is TRBJ2-2, the V gene TRBV19; D remains unclear. The CDR3 length is 14 residues. V lost 1 base and J 2 bases, leaving 5 bases between the germline ends. Per the germline V gene, CDR1 is LNHDA and CDR2 is SQIVND (reference sequence). The CDR3 DNA reads as TGTGCCAGTAGTATAGGGCCTAACACCGGGGAGCTGTTTTTT. It yields the protein CASSIGPNTGELFF.

This sequence joins TRBV6-5 and TRBJ1-2; D call uncertain. V lost 6 bases and J 7 bases, leaving 15 bases between the germline ends. Per germline, CDR1 MNHEY and CDR2 SVGAGI. The CDR3 runs to 13 residues. CDR3 in amino acids: CASRDPGSPGYTF. CDR3 DNA sequence: TGTGCCAGCAGAGACCCAGGTTCCCCTGGCTACACCTTC.

The rearrangement links TRBV7-2 to TRBJ2-1; 10 positions match TRBD2. CDR1 SGHTA and CDR2 FQGNSA come from the germline V gene. The CDR3 has 14 amino acids. V gave up 4 bases and J gave up 9 bases; unmatched junction bases: 6. CDR3 DNA sequence: TGTGCCAGCAGCTGGAGCGGGGGGGCCGGTGAGCAGTTCTTC. Amino acid sequence: CASSWSGGAGEQFF.

This rearrangement joins TRBV7-8 to TRBJ1-5, with 7 bases lining up with TRBD1. The germline V gene encodes CDR1 SGHVS and CDR2 FQNEAQ. The CDR3 has 15 amino acids. Losses at the gene ends were 1 base for V and 7 bases for J; bases not matched to a gene: 7. The CDR3 region is CASSLEGAGGQPQHF. In nucleotides, the CDR3 is TGTGCCAGCAGCTTAGAGGGGGCGGGTGGACAGCCCCAGCATTTT.

This chain connects TRBV21-1 to TRBJ2-7; TRBD1 is taken as the D call from the table, unchecked against the DNA. TRBV21-1 is noted as a pseudogene. CDR3 length: 14 amino acids. CDR3 nucleotides: TGTGCCAGCAGCTTCCAACCTCATGGCCACGAGCAGTACTTC. Translated, it gives CASSFQPHGHEQYF.

The V gene is TRBV11-2, the J gene TRBJ2-1; D gene uncertain. This CDR3 has 13 residues. V was pared by 0 bases and J by 9 bases, with 9 bases between. From germline, CDR1 is SGHAT and CDR2 FQNNGV. CDR3 in amino acids: CASSLESSGEQFF. DNA of the CDR3: TGTGCCAGCAGCTTAGAGAGCTCGGGTGAGCAGTTCTTC.

The chain combines TRBV10-3 with TRBJ2-1; D perhaps matches TRBD1 (5 bases). The CDR3 sequence is 13 residues long. CDR1 and CDR2 (germline): ENHRY, SYGVKD. Trimming cost V 6 bases and J 5 bases, with 11 bases left between them. The CDR3 sequence: CAISTGQNNEQFF. The CDR3 nucleotides are TGTGCCATCAGCACAGGCCAAAACAATGAGCAGTTCTTC.

V usage is TRBV28 and J usage is TRBJ2-2; TRBD1 is a possible D gene (6 bases). The germline V gene has CDR1 MDHEN and CDR2 SYDVKM. V dropped 6 bases and J dropped 1 base, with 12 bases sitting between them. The CDR3 has 15 residues. This CDR3 reads CASRQSTGNTGELFF. The CDR3 DNA reads as TGTGCCAGCAGGCAATCGACAGGGAACACCGGGGAGCTGTTTTTT.

The rearrangement uses TRBV3-1 (or the pseudogene TRBV3-2) and TRBJ1-5, with a possible D match to TRBD1 (5 bases). This CDR3 comprises 13 residues. V was pared by 0 bases and J by 5 bases, with 5 bases between. Per germline, CDR1 LGHDT and CDR2 YNNKEL (reference sequence). The CDR3 bases are TGTGCCAGCAGCCAAGACAGGGATCAGCCCCAGCATTTT. Amino acids: CASSQDRDQPQHF.

The J gene is TRBJ2-1, the V gene TRBV19, with D possibly matching TRBD2 (5 bases). The germline V and J ends were trimmed by 8 bases and 0 bases, with 14 bases remaining between them. Germline V gene lookup returns CDR1 LNHDA and CDR2 SQIVND (reference sequence). CDR3 length: 15 residues. The CDR3 sequence is CASHARRSSYNEQFF. The CDR3 DNA sequence: TGTGCCAGTCACGCCCGGAGGAGCTCCTACAATGAGCAGTTCTTC.

This clone appeared once. The rearrangement joins TRBV6-5 to TRBJ2-1, with 11 bases lining up with TRBD2. Germline CDR1 reads MNHEY; CDR2 reads SVGAGI. The CDR3 runs 16 residues. V was clipped by 4 bases and J by 8 bases; unmatched bases: 10. CDR3 sequence: CASSFSIAGGRDEQFF. DNA of the CDR3: TGTGCCAGCAGTTTTTCCATAGCGGGGGGGCGCGATGAGCAGTTCTTC.